This entry lists 19 T cell receptor beta chains sequenced from one sample in a study of cytomegalovirus exposure and HLA in healthy donors. In the PCR, 60 Vbeta and 13 Jbeta primers were used. Repertoires were generated with immunoSEQ multiplex PCR, while TCRdb's copy carries only in-frame clones and drops some. The sample lists 200,000 to 300,000 clones, over 75% seen once, with roughly 0.45% in the top ten. The sequenced sample was PBMCs. The receptors stem from a boy between 5 and 17 years old in good health and CMV-seronegative.

This clone is a singleton in its sample. The rearrangement links TRBV7-9 to TRBJ1-1; D ambiguous. The CDR3 spans 14 residues. Trimming cost V 0 bases and J 10 bases, with 15 bases left between them. Germline loops: CDR1 SEHNR, CDR2 FQNEAQ (reference sequence). This CDR3 reads CASSLALTEKSAFF. CDR3 DNA: TGTGCCAGCAGCTTAGCATTAACAGAAAAATCAGCTTTCTTT.

This chain links TRBV15 with TRBJ1-1; no definite D call. V shed 0 bases and J shed 5 bases, with 13 bases lying between them. CDR1 LNHNV and CDR2 YYDKDF come from the germline V gene (reference sequence). This CDR3 is built from 15 residues. For the CDR3, the DNA is TGTGCCACCAGCAGAGATAAAGGCACGAGGACTGAAGCTTTCTTT. Encoded protein: CATSRDKGTRTEAFF.

This chain uses TRBV6-1 with TRBJ1-1, with 8 bases identical to TRBD1. The CDR3 contains 15 residues. The ends lost 8 bases at V and 0 bases at J; junction bases unmatched: 8. The germline gives CDR1 MNHNS, CDR2 SASEGT. The CDR3 protein is CASLRPGGLNTEAFF. The CDR3 nucleotides are TGTGCCAGCCTCAGACCAGGGGGCCTGAACACTGAAGCTTTCTTT.

CDR3 amino acids: CATSTGGLNQPQHF. In DNA form, the CDR3 reads TGTGCCACCTCGACAGGGGGCTTGAATCAGCCCCAGCATTTT. The chain combines TRBV19 with TRBJ1-5; 10 nucleotides line up with TRBD1. V dropped 10 bases and J dropped 4; count of bases not matched to a gene: 7. Per germline, CDR1 LNHDA and CDR2 SQIVND (reference sequence). The CDR3 covers 14 residues.

The rearrangement joins TRBV6-5 to TRBJ1-1; no definite D call. CDR1 is MNHEY, CDR2 SVGAGI, per germline. This CDR3 is built from 12 residues. Trimming cost V 8 bases and J 1 base, with 8 bases left between them. CDR3 amino acids: CASLRGNTEAFF. CDR3 nucleotides: TGTGCCAGCCTCCGGGGGAACACTGAAGCTTTCTTT.

This sequence joins TRBV5-5 and TRBJ1-2; no clear D gene. Germline loops: CDR1 SGHKS, CDR2 YYEKEE (reference sequence). This CDR3 has 13 amino acids. The germline V and J ends were trimmed by 0 bases and 3 bases, with 6 bases remaining between them. For the CDR3, the DNA is TGTGCCAGCAGCTTGGAACGGGACTATGGCTACACCTTC. Amino acids: CASSLERDYGYTF.

The V gene is TRBV5-6, the J gene TRBJ1-5, with 8 bases lining up with TRBD1. V was pared by 8 bases and J by 4 bases, with 11 bases of the junction left unmatched. CDR1 is SGHDT, CDR2 YYEEEE, per germline. The CDR3 loop spans 15 amino acids. The CDR3 is CASQRRDRFNQPQHF. DNA of the CDR3: TGTGCCAGTCAGCGTAGGGACAGGTTTAATCAGCCCCAGCATTTT.

The J gene is TRBJ1-1, the V gene TRBV27; TRBD1 agrees at 11 bases. The CDR3 contains 17 residues. V dropped 2 bases and J dropped 3; count of bases not matched to a gene: 8. Germline values: CDR1 MNHEY, CDR2 SMNVEV (reference sequence). CDR3 sequence (DNA): TGTGCCAGCAGTTTAGGACAGGGGGCGTTAGGGGACACTGAAGCTTTCTTT. Its translation: CASSLGQGALGDTEAFF.

In regard to this clone: An end of the junction differs from the germline gene, which may be a read error. This chain's CDR3 is CAGRGEGTDTQYF. The DNA of the CDR3 is TGTGCCGGCAGGGGGGAGGGGACAGATACGCAGTATTTT. The chain has TRBV6-1 and TRBJ2-3; D may correspond to TRBD1 or TRBD2 (7 bases each). In germline, CDR1 is MNHNS, CDR2 SASEGT. The CDR3 extends over 13 amino acids.

The rearrangement joins TRBV10-2 to TRBJ2-3, with 8 bases aligning to TRBD2. Germline CDR1 and CDR2: WSHSY and SAAADI. The CDR3 runs to 17 residues. V shed 5 bases and J 6 bases; nucleotides not matched to a gene: 16. The CDR3 reads CASSRQRSGSLGDTQYF. CDR3 DNA sequence: TGCGCCAGCAGTCGTCAAAGGAGCGGGAGTCTCGGCGATACGCAGTATTTT.

The chain carries TRBV21-1 and TRBJ2-1; the tabulated D call, TRBD2, remains unverified against the DNA. TRBV21-1 is assigned pseudogene status. This CDR3 spans 16 amino acids. CDR3 coding DNA: TGTGCCAGCAGCAAAGTGCAACTAGCGGGTCTCTATGAGCAGTTCTTC. This codes for CASSKVQLAGLYEQFF.

The chain links TRBV11-2 to TRBJ1-6; D possibly corresponds to TRBD1 (6 bases). The CDR3 has 13 residues. V lost 5 bases to trimming and J lost 10 bases, with 12 bases between them. Germline V CDR1 and CDR2: SGHAT, FQNNGV. The CDR3 nucleotides are TGTGCCAGCAGCCTAACAGGGATCTCACCCCTCCACTTT. Amino acids: CASSLTGISPLHF.

CDR3 amino acids: CASKVSGLTSAKGYTF. As DNA, the CDR3 is TGTGCCAGTAAAGTCAGCGGCTTGACCTCCGCGAAAGGCTACACCTTC. The V gene is TRBV19, the J gene TRBJ1-2; D gene uncertain. Germline lookup yields CDR1 LNHDA and CDR2 SQIVND (reference sequence). CDR3 length equals 16 residues. The ends were cut back, 7 bases at V and 8 bases at J, with 26 bases in the middle.

The chain uses TRBV19 and TRBJ1-1, with 8 bases fitting TRBD1. V lost 5 bases to trimming and J lost 8 bases; unmatched junction nucleotides: 7. This CDR3 comprises 13 residues. Germline CDR1 is LNHDA and CDR2 is SQIVND (reference sequence). This CDR3 reads CASSAGQGPEAFF. CDR3 nucleotide sequence: TGTGCCAGTAGTGCAGGACAGGGCCCCGAAGCTTTCTTT.

The rearrangement uses TRBV7-9 and TRBJ1-2; D perhaps matches TRBD1 (6 bases). Germline V gives CDR1 SEHNR, CDR2 FQNEAQ (reference sequence). Trimming shortened V by 2 bases and J by 8 bases, and 15 bases separated the two germline ends. This CDR3 region has 14 residues. The CDR3 sequence is CASSLSSGVDGYTF. The CDR3 DNA follows: TGTGCCAGCAGCTTATCATCAGGGGTGGACGGCTACACCTTC.

The genes are TRBV7-9 and TRBJ1-4; TRBD1 might be the D (5 bases). CDR1 is SEHNR, CDR2 FQNEAQ, per germline (reference sequence). V was shortened by 1 base and J by 0 bases, with 12 bases between the two germline ends. The CDR3 is 17 residues long. This CDR3 reads CASSLVGGTATNEKLFF. In DNA form, the CDR3 reads TGTGCCAGCAGCTTAGTGGGGGGGACCGCAACTAATGAAAAACTGTTTTTT.

The genes are TRBV6-5 and TRBJ2-7; no clear D. CDR1 MNHEY and CDR2 SVGAGI come from the germline V gene. The CDR3 runs to 15 residues. The germline V and J ends were trimmed by 2 bases and 6 bases, with 17 bases remaining between them. The CDR3 loop reads CASSYALAERSEQYF. The CDR3 DNA follows: TGTGCCAGCAGTTACGCCTTGGCGGAAAGGAGCGAGCAGTACTTC.

The chain uses TRBV4-2 and TRBJ1-1, with 7 bases identical to TRBD1. Germline assignment: CDR1 LGHNA and CDR2 YNFKEQ. The V and J ends lost 1 base and 4 bases, in that order; junction bases with no gene match: 3. There are 14 residues in the CDR3. The CDR3 DNA reads as TGTGCCAGCAGCCAAGTGACAGGGCGCACTGAAGCTTTCTTT. As protein: CASSQVTGRTEAFF.

The chain recombines TRBV5-5 with TRBJ2-7, with D maybe TRBD1 (5 bases). This CDR3 region has 13 residues. The V and J ends lost 5 bases and 2 bases respectively, with 11 bases between them. CDR1 SGHKS and CDR2 YYEKEE come from the germline V gene (reference sequence). The CDR3 region has the DNA TGTGCCAGCAGATTGACAGCCACCTACGAGCAGTACTTC. This gives the protein CASRLTATYEQYF.